This T cell receptor beta chain is from a study of regulatory T cells in long-lasting Graves disease. There are a few counts of this clonotype. The CDR3 consists of 13 residues. The germline CDR1 and CDR2 sequences are SGHTA and FQGTGA. V lost 5 bases to trimming and J lost 12 bases; unmatched junction nucleotides: 8. The time point is: newly diagnosed GD, antithyroid drugs for less than 3 months. RNA extracted from PBMCs served as the sequencing template. Arm-PCR of CDR3 regions with iRepertoire HTBI primers generated TCR beta libraries. TCRdb analysed the multiplex PCR reads with MiXCR anew, one entry per CDR3 protein. The sample shows fewer than 500,000 distinct CDR3 sequences, around 15% of them seen only once. This sample also appeared in a second study, on T cells in Graves' hyperthyroidism and ophthalmopathy.

The sequence derives from a man aged 35-49 years with Graves disease. V gene TRBV7-3 combines with J gene TRBJ2-1; 9 bases agree with TRBD1. The sample consisted of peripheral blood mononuclear cells (PBMCs), taken at new diagnosis, from a patient treated with antithyroid drugs. The CDR3 DNA is TGTGCCAGCAGCGGCAATACAGGGGGCGCGCAGTTCTTC. This sequence encodes CASSGNTGGAQFF. The complete variable domain, with remaining parts taken from reference TRBV7-3 and TRBJ2-1, reads GAGVSQTPSNKVTEKGKYVELRCDPISGHTALYWYRQSLGQGPEFLIYFQGTGAADDSGLPNDRFFAVRPEGSVSTLKIQRTERGDSAVYLCASSGNTGGAQFFGPGTRLTVL.